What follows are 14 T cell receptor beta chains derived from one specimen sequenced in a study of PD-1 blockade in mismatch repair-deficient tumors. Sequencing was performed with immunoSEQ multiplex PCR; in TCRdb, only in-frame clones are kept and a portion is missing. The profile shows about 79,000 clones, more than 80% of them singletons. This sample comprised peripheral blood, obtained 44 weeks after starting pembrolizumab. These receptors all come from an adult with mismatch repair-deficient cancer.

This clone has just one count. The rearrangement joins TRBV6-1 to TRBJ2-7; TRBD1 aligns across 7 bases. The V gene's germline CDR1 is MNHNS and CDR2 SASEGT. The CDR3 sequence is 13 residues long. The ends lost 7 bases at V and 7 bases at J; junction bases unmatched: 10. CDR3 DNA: TGTGCCAGCACTATGACAGGGTCTGGTGAGCAGTACTTC. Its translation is CASTMTGSGEQYF.

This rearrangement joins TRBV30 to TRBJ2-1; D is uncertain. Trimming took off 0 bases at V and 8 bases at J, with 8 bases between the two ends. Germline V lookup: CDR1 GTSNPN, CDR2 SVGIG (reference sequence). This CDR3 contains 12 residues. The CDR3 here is CAWSVGNDEQFF. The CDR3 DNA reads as TGTGCCTGGAGTGTAGGGAACGATGAGCAGTTCTTC.

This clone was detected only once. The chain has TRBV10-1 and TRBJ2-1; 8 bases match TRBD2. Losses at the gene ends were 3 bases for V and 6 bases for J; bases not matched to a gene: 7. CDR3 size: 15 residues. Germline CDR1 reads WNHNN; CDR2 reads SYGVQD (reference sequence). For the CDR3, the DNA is TGCGCCAGCAGTGACCCGGGACTAGATGTCAATGAGCAGTTCTTC. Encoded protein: CASSDPGLDVNEQFF.

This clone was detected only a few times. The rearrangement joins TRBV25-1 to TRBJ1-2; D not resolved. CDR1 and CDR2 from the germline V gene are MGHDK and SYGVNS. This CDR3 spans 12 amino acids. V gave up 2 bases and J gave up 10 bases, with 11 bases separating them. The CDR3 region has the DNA TGTGCCAGCAGTGAAGGGCCGAACCTCTACACCTTC. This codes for CASSEGPNLYTF.

The DNA for the CDR3 is TGTGCTAGTGGAGGGGGCCTGTCCTACGAGCAGTACTTC. It yields the protein CASGGGLSYEQYF. The rearrangement links TRBV12-5 to TRBJ2-5; 7 positions match TRBD1. The assigned J gene may be wrong: the sequence end matches TRBJ2-7 better. The germline V gene encodes CDR1 LGHNT and CDR2 FRNRAP. The CDR3 is 13 amino acids.

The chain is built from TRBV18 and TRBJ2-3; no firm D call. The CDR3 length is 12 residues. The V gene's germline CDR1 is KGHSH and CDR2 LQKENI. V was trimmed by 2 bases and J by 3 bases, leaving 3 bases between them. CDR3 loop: CASSPRTDTQYF. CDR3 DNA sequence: TGTGCCAGCTCACCAAGAACAGATACGCAGTATTTT. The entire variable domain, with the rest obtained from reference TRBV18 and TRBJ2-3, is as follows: NAGVMQNPRHLVRRRGQEARLRCSPMKGHSHVYWYRQLPEEGLKFMVYLQKENIIDESGMPKERFSAEFPKEGPSILRIQQVVRGDSAAYFCASSPRTDTQYFGPGTRLTVL.

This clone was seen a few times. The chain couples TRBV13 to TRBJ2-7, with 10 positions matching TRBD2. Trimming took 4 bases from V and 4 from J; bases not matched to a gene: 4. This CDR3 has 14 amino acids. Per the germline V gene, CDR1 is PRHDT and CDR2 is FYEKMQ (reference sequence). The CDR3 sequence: CASSSSGSTYEQYF. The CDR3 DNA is TGTGCCAGCAGCTCTAGCGGGAGTACTTACGAGCAGTACTTC. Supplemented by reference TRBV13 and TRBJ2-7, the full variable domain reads AAGVIQSPRHLIKEKRETATLKCYPIPRHDTVYWYQQGPGQDPQFLISFYEKMQSDKGSIPDRFSAQQFSDYHSELNMSSLELGDSALYFCASSSSGSTYEQYFGPGTRLTVT.

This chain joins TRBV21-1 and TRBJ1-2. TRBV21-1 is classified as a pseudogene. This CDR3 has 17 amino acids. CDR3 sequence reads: CASSKESLRGGNYGYTF. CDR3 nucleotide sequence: TGTGCCAGCAGCAAAGAAAGTTTGAGGGGCGGTAACTATGGCTACACCTTC.

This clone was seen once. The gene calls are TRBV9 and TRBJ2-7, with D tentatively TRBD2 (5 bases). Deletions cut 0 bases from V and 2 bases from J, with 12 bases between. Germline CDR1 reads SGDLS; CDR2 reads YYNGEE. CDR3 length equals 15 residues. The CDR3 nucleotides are TGTGCCAGCAGCGTAGCTTCGGGGAAAGCCTACGAGCAGTACTTC. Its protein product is CASSVASGKAYEQYF.

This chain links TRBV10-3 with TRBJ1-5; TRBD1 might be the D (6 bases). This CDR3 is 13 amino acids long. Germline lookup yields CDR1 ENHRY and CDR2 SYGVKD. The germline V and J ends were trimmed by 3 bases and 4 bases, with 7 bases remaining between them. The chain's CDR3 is CAISEGTNQPQHF. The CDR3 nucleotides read TGTGCCATCAGTGAAGGGACAAATCAGCCCCAGCATTTT.

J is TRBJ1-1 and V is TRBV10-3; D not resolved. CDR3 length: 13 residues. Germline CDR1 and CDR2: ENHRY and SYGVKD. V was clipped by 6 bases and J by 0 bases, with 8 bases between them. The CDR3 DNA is TGTGCCATCAGAGCGCTCTTGAACACTGAAGCTTTCTTT. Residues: CAIRALLNTEAFF.

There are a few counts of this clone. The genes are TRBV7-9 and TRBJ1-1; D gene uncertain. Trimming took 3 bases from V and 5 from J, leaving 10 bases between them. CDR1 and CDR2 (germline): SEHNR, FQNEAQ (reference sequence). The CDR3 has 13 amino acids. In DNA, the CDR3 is TGTGCCAGCAGCTTCGAGGGATGGACTGAAGCTTTCTTT. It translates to CASSFEGWTEAFF.

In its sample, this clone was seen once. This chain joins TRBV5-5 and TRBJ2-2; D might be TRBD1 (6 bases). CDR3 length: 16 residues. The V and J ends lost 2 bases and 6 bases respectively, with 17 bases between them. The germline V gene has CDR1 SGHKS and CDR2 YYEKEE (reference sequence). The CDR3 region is CASSLAGVVLAGELFF. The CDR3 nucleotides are TGTGCCAGCAGCTTAGCAGGGGTTGTTTTGGCCGGGGAGCTGTTTTTT.

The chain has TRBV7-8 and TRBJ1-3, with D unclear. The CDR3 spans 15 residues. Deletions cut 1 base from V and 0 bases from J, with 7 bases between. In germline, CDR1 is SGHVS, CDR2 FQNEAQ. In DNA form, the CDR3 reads TGTGCCAGCAGCTTAGTGTCGGACTCTGGAAACACCATATATTTT. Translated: CASSLVSDSGNTIYF.